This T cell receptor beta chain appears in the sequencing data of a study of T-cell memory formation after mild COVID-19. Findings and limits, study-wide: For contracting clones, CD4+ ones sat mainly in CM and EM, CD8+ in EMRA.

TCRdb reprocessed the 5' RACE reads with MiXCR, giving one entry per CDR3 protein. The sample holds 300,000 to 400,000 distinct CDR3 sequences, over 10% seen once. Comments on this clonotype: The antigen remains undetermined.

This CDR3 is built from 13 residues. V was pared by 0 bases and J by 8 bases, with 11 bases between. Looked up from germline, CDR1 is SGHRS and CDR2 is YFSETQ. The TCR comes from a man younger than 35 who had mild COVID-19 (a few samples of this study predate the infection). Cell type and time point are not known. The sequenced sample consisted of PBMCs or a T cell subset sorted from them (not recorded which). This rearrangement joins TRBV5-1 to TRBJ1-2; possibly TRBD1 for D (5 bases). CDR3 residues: CASSLEAREGYTF. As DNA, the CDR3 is TGCGCCAGCAGCTTGGAGGCCAGGGAAGGCTACACCTTC.